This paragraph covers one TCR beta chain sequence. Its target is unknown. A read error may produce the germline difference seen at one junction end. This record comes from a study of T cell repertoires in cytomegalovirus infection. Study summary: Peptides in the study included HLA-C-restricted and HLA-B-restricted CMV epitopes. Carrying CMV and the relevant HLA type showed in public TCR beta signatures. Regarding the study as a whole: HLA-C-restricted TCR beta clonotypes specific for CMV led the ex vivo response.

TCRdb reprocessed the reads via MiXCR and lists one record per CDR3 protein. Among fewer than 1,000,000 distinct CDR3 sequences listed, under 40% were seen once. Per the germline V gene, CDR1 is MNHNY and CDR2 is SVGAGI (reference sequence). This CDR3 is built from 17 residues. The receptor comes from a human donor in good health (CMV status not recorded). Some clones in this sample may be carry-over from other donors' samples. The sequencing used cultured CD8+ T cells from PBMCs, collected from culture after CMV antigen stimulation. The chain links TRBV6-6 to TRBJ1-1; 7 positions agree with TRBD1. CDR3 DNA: TGTGCCAACAGTTACTTCGGACAGGAGGGTGTAATCACTGAAGCTTTCTTT. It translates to CANSYFGQEGVITEAFF.